This T cell receptor beta chain came from a study of T cells in Graves' hyperthyroidism and ophthalmopathy. The overall study: Once the initial diagnosis was made, peripheral blood was obtained before any treatment. Study outcomes and limitations: The majority of expanded thyroid clonotypes above 0.001 also appeared in blood.

Diagnosis relied on clinical symptoms, serum thyroxine and TRAb, thyroid ultrasound and orbital computed tomography. The CDR3 covers 13 residues. Germline V gene sequence: CDR1 DFQATT, CDR2 SNEGSKA (reference sequence). V lost 3 bases to trimming and J lost 0 bases, with 8 bases between them. The source material, RNA transcripts, was used to amplify TCR beta CDR3 regions. An initial round of RT-PCR targeting the TCR CDR3 relied on the HTBI primer set. TCRdb analysed the multiplex PCR reads with MiXCR anew, one entry per CDR3 protein. The sample contains under 750,000 distinct CDR3 sequences, under 20% of which appear only once. This clonotype was detected many times. Its specificity is unknown.

Sequencing used blood. The chain links TRBV20-1 to TRBJ1-1; the D is unclear. This receptor was identified in a woman aged 45-65 years with Graves' hyperthyroidism that later progressed to Graves' ophthalmopathy. The CDR3 sequence: CSASERLNTEAFF. CDR3 DNA sequence: TGCAGTGCTAGTGAGAGGTTGAACACTGAAGCTTTCTTT.